These 19 T cell receptor beta chains originate from one sample sequenced in a study of T cell repertoires in cytomegalovirus infection. TCRdb re-derived calls from the reads in MiXCR, one entry per CDR3 protein. This table has 700,000 to 950,000 distinct CDR3 sequences, 30% to 35% appearing once. The antigens these receptors bind are not known. The sequencing used cultured CD8+ T cells from PBMCs, collected from culture after CMV antigen stimulation. The receptors shown here come from a human donor in good health (CMV status not recorded). Some clones in this sample may be carry-over from other donors' samples.

The chain couples TRBV27 to TRBJ2-7; D might be TRBD1 (6 bases). The CDR3 has 17 amino acids. Germline V gives CDR1 MNHEY, CDR2 SMNVEV (reference sequence). Trimming shortened V by 4 bases and J by 0 bases, and 19 bases separated the two germline ends. CDR3 amino acids: CASSSLGTRRSSYEQYF. The DNA for the CDR3 is TGTGCCAGCAGTTCTCTCGGGACACGTAGGAGCTCCTACGAGCAGTACTTC.

J is TRBJ2-1 and V is TRBV27, with 7 bases aligning to TRBD1. The CDR3 is made up of 16 amino acids. V lost 5 bases, J lost 5 bases, and 12 bases stayed unmatched. Germline values: CDR1 MNHEY, CDR2 SMNVEV (reference sequence). In DNA, the CDR3 is TGTGCCAGCAGTCCACGACAGGGAGCCACCCACAATGAGCAGTTCTTC. Its protein product is CASSPRQGATHNEQFF.

This chain links TRBV19 with TRBJ2-7, with TRBD2 identical over 8 bases. From germline, CDR1 is LNHDA and CDR2 SQIVND (reference sequence). The CDR3 consists of 13 residues. V lost 5 bases, J lost 3 bases, and 3 bases stayed unmatched. This CDR3 reads CASSGTSGYEQYF. In DNA, the CDR3 is TGTGCCAGTAGTGGAACTAGCGGCTACGAGCAGTACTTC.

The chain has TRBV4-1 and TRBJ2-2; 8 bases agree with TRBD2. J was trimmed by 4 bases and V by 6 bases; bases with no gene match: 7. This CDR3 comprises 15 residues. Germline assignment: CDR1 MGHRA and CDR2 YSYEKL. The CDR3 sequence: CASSPGGVGTGELFF. CDR3 DNA: TGCGCCAGCAGTCCCGGGGGGGTAGGCACCGGGGAGCTGTTTTTT.

The CDR3 loop reads CASSIGSGRLRGYSNQPQHF. The CDR3 DNA reads TGTGCCAGTAGTATAGGTAGCGGGCGACTGAGGGGCTATAGCAATCAGCCCCAGCATTTT. The V and J genes are TRBV19 and TRBJ1-5, with D maybe TRBD1 (5 bases). The CDR3 runs 20 residues. CDR1 is LNHDA and CDR2 is SQIVND in the germline V gene (reference sequence). V was trimmed by 1 base and J by 0 bases, leaving 22 bases between them.

This clonotype was seen at least ten times. The rearrangement links TRBV27 to TRBJ2-3; 13 bases map to TRBD2. The CDR3 totals 17 residues. Germline loops: CDR1 MNHEY, CDR2 SMNVEV (reference sequence). V gave up 5 bases and J gave up 3 bases; unmatched junction bases: 8. This chain's CDR3 is CASSLPTSGGSTDTQYF. In DNA form, the CDR3 reads TGTGCCAGCAGTCTACCGACTAGCGGGGGGAGTACAGATACGCAGTATTTT.

J is TRBJ1-2 and V is TRBV2; 7 bases map to TRBD1. Germline V lookup: CDR1 SNHLY, CDR2 FYNNEI. CDR3 length: 13 amino acids. Trimming at V came to 8 bases and at J to 7 bases, leaving 10 bases not matched to a gene. The CDR3 DNA reads as TGTGCCAGCCTCAAAAGGGGGCAAGGTGGCTACACCTTC. This sequence encodes CASLKRGQGGYTF.

This chain joins TRBV27 and TRBJ2-7; D unresolved. Trimming took 6 bases from V and 3 from J, leaving 18 bases between them. Germline CDR1 and CDR2: MNHEY and SMNVEV (reference sequence). There are 15 residues in the CDR3. Here the CDR3 reads CASSPRRTENYEQYF. The CDR3 DNA reads TGTGCCAGCAGCCCCCGTAGGACCGAGAACTACGAGCAGTACTTC.

Worth noting for this clonotype: A read error may be the cause here, since a much bigger clone is one base away. The chain links TRBV4-2 to TRBJ2-1; TRBD2 matches at 10 bases. The CDR3 contains 16 residues. Germline values: CDR1 LGHNA, CDR2 YNFKEQ. DNA of the CDR3: TGTGCCAACAGCCATCGAGCTAGCGGGGGAATCGATGAGCAGTTCTTC. This encodes CANSHRASGGIDEQFF.

As for this clonotype: A much larger clone differs by one base, so this may be a read error. The rearrangement joins TRBV7-2 to TRBJ1-2, with 10 bases that match TRBD1. The CDR3 length is 15 residues. Germline assignment: CDR1 SGHTA and CDR2 FQGNSA. The CDR3 DNA sequence: TGTGCCAGCATCTTAATGATCGGGACAGGGGATGGCTACACCTTC. This translates into CASILMIGTGDGYTF. The full variable domain, rest sourced from reference TRBV7-2 and TRBJ1-2, is GAGVSQSPSNKVTEKGKDVELRCDPISGHTALYWYRQSLGQGLEFLIYFQGNSAPDKSGLPSDRFSAERTGGSVSTLTIQRTQQEDSAVYLCASILMIGTGDGYTFGSGTRLTVV.

This clonotype occurred once. This rearrangement joins TRBV27 to TRBJ1-2; D might be TRBD1 (5 bases). V was clipped by 10 bases and J by 4 bases, with 16 bases between them. Germline CDR1 is MNHEY and CDR2 is SMNVEV (reference sequence). CDR3 size: 13 residues. CDR3 bases: TGTGCCACCCGGGACGGAACCTTCTATGGCTACACCTTC. Protein: CATRDGTFYGYTF.

This chain joins TRBV6-2 or TRBV6-3 and TRBJ2-1, with 10 positions matching TRBD2. The V segment lost 8 bases and the J segment 7 bases; nucleotides outside the gene matches: 8. Germline-derived CDR1 and CDR2 are MNHEY and SVGEGT. This CDR3 has 14 residues. CDR3 residues: CASGSSGGRNEQFF. The CDR3, as DNA: TGTGCCAGCGGCTCTAGCGGGGGAAGGAATGAGCAGTTCTTC.

This clonotype turned up a few times. The chain links TRBV19 to TRBJ2-2; the match to TRBD1 covers 7 bases. Trimming cost V 6 bases and J 5 bases; bases outside gene matches: 12. This CDR3 has 16 amino acids. CDR1 LNHDA and CDR2 SQIVND come from the germline V gene (reference sequence). The CDR3, as DNA: TGTGCCAGTAGGATGACAGGGCTGACCCGGACCGGGGAGCTGTTTTTT. Residues: CASRMTGLTRTGELFF.

The chain has TRBV7-9 and TRBJ1-1; D might be TRBD1 (6 bases). The CDR3 totals 15 residues. Germline values: CDR1 SEHNR, CDR2 FQNEAQ (reference sequence). Trimming left V 5 bases short and J 0 bases short, with 13 bases between. CDR3 loop: CASSPRGDMNTEAFF. CDR3 DNA: TGTGCCAGCAGCCCCCGTGGGGACATGAACACTGAAGCTTTCTTT.

This clonotype showed up just a few times. The gene calls are TRBV28 and TRBJ2-4, with a possible D match to TRBD2 (6 bases). This CDR3 has 16 residues. V gave up 5 bases and J gave up 4 bases, with 18 bases separating them. Germline V gene sequence: CDR1 MDHEN, CDR2 SYDVKM. The CDR3 region is CASSALLGGKKNIQYF. CDR3 in DNA: TGTGCCAGCAGTGCCCTACTGGGAGGAAAGAAAAACATTCAGTACTTC.

This clonotype came up many times. The CDR3 sequence is CASSTPSGDEQFF. The CDR3 nucleotides are TGTGCCAGCAGCACCCCGTCAGGGGATGAGCAGTTCTTC. The chain is built from TRBV7-2 and TRBJ2-1, with D maybe TRBD1 (6 bases). The germline V gene has CDR1 SGHTA and CDR2 FQGNSA. This CDR3 region has 13 residues. The V and J ends lost 5 bases and 8 bases respectively, with 13 bases between them.

This clonotype was counted between two and nine times. V is TRBV6-6 and J is TRBJ1-3, with a tentative D call TRBD1 (5 bases). V was pared by 4 bases and J by 1 base, with 11 bases between. Germline V lookup: CDR1 MNHNY, CDR2 SVGAGI (reference sequence). The CDR3 runs to 15 residues. CDR3 sequence reads: CASSSGTPSGNTIYF. Here the CDR3 DNA reads TGTGCCAGCAGTTCCGGGACTCCATCTGGAAACACCATATATTTT.

The rearrangement joins TRBV5-1 to TRBJ2-1; D gene uncertain. The CDR3 is 17 amino acids. The germline V and J ends were trimmed by 0 bases and 2 bases, with 15 bases remaining between them. Looked up from germline, CDR1 is SGHRS and CDR2 is YFSETQ. The DNA for the CDR3 is TGCGCCAGCAGCTTGGCCCTGGGGTTGCCACCCTACAATGAGCAGTTCTTC. It specifies CASSLALGLPPYNEQFF.

J is TRBJ2-1 and V is TRBV11-3; a possible D gene is TRBD2 (6 bases). The germline CDR1 and CDR2 sequences are SGHNT and YENEEA. The CDR3 runs 15 residues. V was cut by 5 bases and J by 6 bases, with 17 bases left in between. Here the CDR3 reads CASSPLGGRVNEQFF. In nucleotides, the CDR3 is TGTGCCAGCAGCCCATTGGGGGGTAGGGTCAATGAGCAGTTCTTC.